One and the same sample provided the 14 T cell receptor beta chains below, sequenced in a study of T cell responses to AZD1222 COVID-19 vaccine. Sequencing was performed with immunoSEQ multiplex PCR; in TCRdb, only in-frame clones are kept and a portion is missing. The data hold about 110,000 clones, with over 75% observed a single time. The sequenced sample was peripheral blood, obtained on day 0 of AZD1222 vaccination. The receptors here all came from an adult in good health.

This sequence joins TRBV27 and TRBJ1-1; tentative D call: TRBD1 (6 bases). Trimming removed 2 bases at V and 6 bases at J, with 16 bases between. Germline lookup yields CDR1 MNHEY and CDR2 SMNVEV (reference sequence). The CDR3 contains 15 residues. CDR3 sequence: CASSLRSQGMAEAFF. The CDR3 region has the DNA TGTGCCAGCAGTTTACGGTCCCAGGGGATGGCTGAAGCTTTCTTT.

The V gene is TRBV4-3, the J gene TRBJ2-1; 12 nucleotides match TRBD2. CDR1 LGHNA and CDR2 YSLEER come from the germline V gene. V was clipped by 4 bases and J by 1 base; unmatched bases: 5. This CDR3 region has 17 residues. The CDR3 loop reads CASSRSLAGGSYNEQFF. CDR3 sequence (DNA): TGCGCCAGCAGCCGATCTCTAGCGGGAGGGTCCTACAATGAGCAGTTCTTC.

V is TRBV28 and J is TRBJ2-7; 7 bases map to TRBD1. The V and J ends lost 6 bases and 2 bases, in that order; junction bases with no gene match: 4. CDR1 and CDR2 from the germline V gene are MDHEN and SYDVKM. This CDR3 is 13 amino acids long. DNA of the CDR3: TGTGCCAGCAGGGTACAGGGGACCTACGAGCAGTACTTC. Translation: CASRVQGTYEQYF.

The gene calls are TRBV30 and TRBJ2-2; 9 bases are a match to TRBD2. V lost 5 bases to trimming and J lost 0 bases; unmatched junction nucleotides: 1. The CDR3 loop spans 14 amino acids. Germline V gives CDR1 GTSNPN, CDR2 SVGIG (reference sequence). In DNA, the CDR3 is TGTGCCTGGCTAGCGGGGACGAACACCGGGGAGCTGTTTTTT. This translates into CAWLAGTNTGELFF.

The V gene is TRBV5-1, the J gene TRBJ1-2, with D possibly being TRBD1 (6 bases). The CDR3 consists of 14 residues. With 2 bases removed from V and 8 bases from J, the gap between germline ends came to 16 bases. Per germline, CDR1 SGHRS and CDR2 YFSETQ. CDR3 nucleotide sequence: TGCGCCAGCAGCTTTGAGGGGGTAAGAGGAGGCTACACCTTC. Residues: CASSFEGVRGGYTF.

The CDR3 bases are TGTGCCAGCAGCCAATTGACGGGGGTGAGCTCTGGAAACACCATATATTTT. Its protein is CASSQLTGVSSGNTIYF. V gene TRBV3-1 (or the pseudogene TRBV3-2) combines with J gene TRBJ1-3; perhaps TRBD1 as D (5 bases). This CDR3 has 17 residues. Germline V gene sequence: CDR1 LGHDT, CDR2 YNNKEL (reference sequence). The V gene lost 2 bases and the J gene lost 0 bases, with 14 bases spanning the gap.

The chain employs TRBV19 and TRBJ2-1; 8 bases align to TRBD2. Germline assignment: CDR1 LNHDA and CDR2 SQIVND (reference sequence). J gave up 3 bases and V 4 bases, and 2 bases lay outside the gene matches. The CDR3 has 14 residues. The CDR3, as DNA: TGTGCCAGTAGTACGGGAGGGTTCTACAATGAGCAGTTCTTC. It is translated as CASSTGGFYNEQFF.

The gene calls are TRBV5-1 and TRBJ2-6; tentative D call: TRBD2 (6 bases). The CDR3 length is 18 residues. V was pared by 5 bases and J by 1 base, with 19 bases between. Germline values: CDR1 SGHRS, CDR2 YFSETQ. The CDR3 is CASRLTAGSVSGANVLTF. CDR3 nucleotides: TGCGCCAGCAGGTTGACAGCGGGCTCTGTATCTGGGGCCAACGTCCTGACTTTC. Full variable domain (rest looked up from reference TRBV5-1 and TRBJ2-6): KAGVTQTPRYLIKTRGQQVTLSCSPISGHRSVSWYQQTPGQGLQFLFEYFSETQRNKGNFPGRFSGRQFSNSRSEMNVSTLELGDSALYLCASRLTAGSVSGANVLTFGAGSRLTVL.

The chain uses TRBV12-5 and TRBJ1-5; D is undetermined. Per the germline V gene, CDR1 is LGHNT and CDR2 is FRNRAP. Trimming removed 1 base at V and 0 bases at J, with 7 bases between. The CDR3 is made up of 15 amino acids. The CDR3 DNA reads as TGTGCTAGTGGTTTGGAGCTTTATAGCAATCAGCCCCAGCATTTT. The encoded protein is CASGLELYSNQPQHF.

The rearrangement uses TRBV7-3 and TRBJ2-3; 10 bases are shared with TRBD1. CDR1 and CDR2 (germline): SGHTA, FQGTGA. V trimming: 5 bases; J trimming: 0 bases; junction bases outside the gene matches: 8. The CDR3 covers 17 residues. CDR3 in amino acids: CASSTGQGFYSTDTQYF. CDR3 DNA sequence: TGTGCCAGCAGCACGGGACAGGGGTTTTATAGCACAGATACGCAGTATTTT.

This clone was counted a single time. The chain recombines TRBV11-2 with TRBJ2-5; 11 positions match TRBD1. The CDR3 has 14 residues. With 6 bases clipped from V and 5 bases from J, the junction kept 5 bases outside the gene matches. Germline CDR1 is SGHAT and CDR2 is FQNNGV. This CDR3 reads CASSSGTGGETQYF. The DNA of the CDR3 is TGTGCCAGCAGTTCCGGGACAGGGGGTGAGACCCAGTACTTC. The full variable domain, completed using reference TRBV11-2 and TRBJ2-5, is EAGVAQSPRYKIIEKRQSVAFWCNPISGHATLYWYQQILGQGPKLLIQFQNNGVVDDSQLPKDRFSAERLKGVDSTLKIQPAKLEDSAVYLCASSSGTGGETQYFGPGTRLLVL.

This clone appeared a single time. The V call is TRBV5-4, the J call TRBJ2-3; 8 bases map to TRBD2. CDR3 length: 17 residues. CDR1 SGHNT and CDR2 YYREEE come from the germline V gene (reference sequence). Trimming at V came to 3 bases and at J to 5 bases, leaving 14 bases not matched to a gene. CDR3 protein: CASSSLAGPGQEDTQYF. DNA for the CDR3: TGTGCCAGCAGCTCATTAGCGGGGCCCGGTCAGGAAGATACGCAGTATTTT.

The CDR3 DNA is TGCAGCGTTGAACGACAGGGAATCGACTATGGCTACACCTTC. Its protein product is CSVERQGIDYGYTF. The chain uses TRBV29-1 and TRBJ1-2; 7 bases line up with TRBD1. This CDR3 is 14 amino acids long. V lost 2 bases, J lost 3 bases, and 6 bases stayed unmatched. Germline V gene data show CDR1 as SQVTM and CDR2 as ANQGSEA.

CDR3 loop: CASAGASNQPQHF. CDR3 sequence (DNA): TGTGCCAGTGCAGGGGCTAGCAATCAGCCCCAGCATTTT. The chain couples TRBV19 to TRBJ1-5; D possibly corresponds to TRBD1 (6 bases). Germline CDR1 reads LNHDA; CDR2 reads SQIVND (reference sequence). V lost 8 bases, J lost 0 bases, and 8 bases lay in between. The CDR3 spans 13 residues. Complete variable domain (other parts from reference TRBV19 and TRBJ1-5): DGGITQSPKYLFRKEGQNVTLSCEQNLNHDAMYWYRQDPGQGLRLIYYSQIVNDFQKGDIAEGYSVSREKKESFPLTVTSAQKNPTAFYLCASAGASNQPQHFGDGTRLSIL.